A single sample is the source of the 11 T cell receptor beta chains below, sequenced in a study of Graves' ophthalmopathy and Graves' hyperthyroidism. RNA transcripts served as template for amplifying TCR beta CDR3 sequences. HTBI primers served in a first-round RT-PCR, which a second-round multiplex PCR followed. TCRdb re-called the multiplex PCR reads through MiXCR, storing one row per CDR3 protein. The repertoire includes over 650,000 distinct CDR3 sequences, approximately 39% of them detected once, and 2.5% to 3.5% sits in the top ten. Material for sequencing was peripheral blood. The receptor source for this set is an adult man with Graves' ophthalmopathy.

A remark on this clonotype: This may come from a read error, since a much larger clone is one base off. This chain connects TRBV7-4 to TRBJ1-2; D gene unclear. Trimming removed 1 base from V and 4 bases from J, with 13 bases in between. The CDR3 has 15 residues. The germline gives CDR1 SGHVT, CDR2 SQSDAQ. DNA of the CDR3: TGTGCCAGCAGCTTAGAGGATAGCGGATCCTATGGCTACACCTTC. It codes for CASSLEDSGSYGYTF.

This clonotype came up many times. The CDR3: CASSAQGARLYEQYF. The CDR3 DNA reads TGTGCCAGCAGTGCGCAGGGGGCGAGGCTTTACGAGCAGTACTTC. The rearrangement uses TRBV2 and TRBJ2-7, with 8 bases lining up with TRBD1. The CDR3 totals 15 residues. The V segment lost 4 bases and the J segment 4 bases; nucleotides outside the gene matches: 9. Germline assignment: CDR1 SNHLY and CDR2 FYNNEI.

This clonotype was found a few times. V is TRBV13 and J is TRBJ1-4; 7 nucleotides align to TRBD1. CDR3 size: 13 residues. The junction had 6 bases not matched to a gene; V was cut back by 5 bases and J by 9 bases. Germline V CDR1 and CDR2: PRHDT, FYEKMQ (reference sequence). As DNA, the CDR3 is TGTGCCAGCAGCCCTGACAGGGATCAAAAACTGTTTTTT. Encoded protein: CASSPDRDQKLFF.

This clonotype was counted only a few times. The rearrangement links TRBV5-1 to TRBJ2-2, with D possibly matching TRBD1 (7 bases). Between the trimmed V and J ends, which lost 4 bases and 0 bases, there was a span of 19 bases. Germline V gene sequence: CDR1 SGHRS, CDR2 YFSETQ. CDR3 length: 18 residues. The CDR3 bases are TGCGCCAGCAGCCTTCTGGCCAGGGGGGCAGCGAACACCGGGGAGCTGTTTTTT. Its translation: CASSLLARGAANTGELFF. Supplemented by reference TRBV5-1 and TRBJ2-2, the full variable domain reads KAGVTQTPRYLIKTRGQQVTLSCSPISGHRSVSWYQQTPGQGLQFLFEYFSETQRNKGNFPGRFSGRQFSNSRSEMNVSTLELGDSALYLCASSLLARGAANTGELFFGEGSRLTVL.

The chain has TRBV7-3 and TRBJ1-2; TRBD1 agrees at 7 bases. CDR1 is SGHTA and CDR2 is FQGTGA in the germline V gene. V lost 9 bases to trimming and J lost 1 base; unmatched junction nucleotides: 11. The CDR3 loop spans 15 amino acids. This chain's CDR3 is CASSQTGTGNYGYTF. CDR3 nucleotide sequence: TGTGCCAGTAGCCAGACAGGGACCGGTAACTATGGCTACACCTTC.

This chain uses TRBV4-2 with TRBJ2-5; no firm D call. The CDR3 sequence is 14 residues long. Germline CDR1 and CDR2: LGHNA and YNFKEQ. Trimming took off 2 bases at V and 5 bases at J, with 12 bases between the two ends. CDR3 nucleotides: TGTGCCAGCAGCCAACCACAAATTCGCGAGACCCAGTACTTC. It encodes CASSQPQIRETQYF.

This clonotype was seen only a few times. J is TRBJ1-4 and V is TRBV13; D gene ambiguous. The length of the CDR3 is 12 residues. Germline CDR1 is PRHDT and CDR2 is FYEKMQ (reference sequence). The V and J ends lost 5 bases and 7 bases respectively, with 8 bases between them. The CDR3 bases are TGTGCCAGCAGCCTCCGGCGTGAAAAACTGTTTTTT. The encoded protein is CASSLRREKLFF. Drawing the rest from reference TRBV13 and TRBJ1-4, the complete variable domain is AAGVIQSPRHLIKEKRETATLKCYPIPRHDTVYWYQQGPGQDPQFLISFYEKMQSDKGSIPDRFSAQQFSDYHSELNMSSLELGDSALYFCASSLRREKLFFGSGTQLSVL.

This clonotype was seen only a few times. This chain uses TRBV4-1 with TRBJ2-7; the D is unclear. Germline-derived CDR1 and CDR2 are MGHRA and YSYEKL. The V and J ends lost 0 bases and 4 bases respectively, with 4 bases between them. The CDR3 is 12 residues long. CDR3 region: CASSQDKYEQYF. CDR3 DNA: TGCGCCAGCAGCCAAGATAAGTACGAGCAGTACTTC.

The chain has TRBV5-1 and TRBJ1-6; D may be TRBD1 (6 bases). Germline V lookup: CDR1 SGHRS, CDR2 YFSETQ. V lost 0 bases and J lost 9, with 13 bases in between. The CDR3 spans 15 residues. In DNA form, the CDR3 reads TGCGCCAGCAGCTTGGAAGGGGGGACGGGTTCACCCCTCCACTTT. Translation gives CASSLEGGTGSPLHF.

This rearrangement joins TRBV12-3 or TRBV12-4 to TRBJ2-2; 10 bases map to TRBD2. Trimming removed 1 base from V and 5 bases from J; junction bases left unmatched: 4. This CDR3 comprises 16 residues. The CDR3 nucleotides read TGTGCCAGCAGTTTAGGAGCGGGAGGGAGGACCGGGGAGCTGTTTTTT. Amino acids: CASSLGAGGRTGELFF.

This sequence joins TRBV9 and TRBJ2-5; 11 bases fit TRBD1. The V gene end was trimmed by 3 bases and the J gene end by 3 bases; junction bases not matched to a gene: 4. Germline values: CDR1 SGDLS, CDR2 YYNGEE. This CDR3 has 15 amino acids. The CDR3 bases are TGTGCCAGCAGCGGCCGGGACAGGGGGGAAGAGACCCAGTACTTC. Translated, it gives CASSGRDRGEETQYF.